This entry lists 11 T cell receptor beta chains sequenced from one sample in a study of synovial regulatory T cells in juvenile arthritis. The repertoire was sequenced with immunoSEQ multiplex PCR; TCRdb's copy has only in-frame clones and lacks some. The sample features approximately 9,800 clones, with roughly 0.69% in its top ten. Sequencing was performed on Treg cells from blood. Subset in this sample: remaining (HLA-DR-negative) circulating blood Treg cells. The receptors come from a donor younger than 30 with juvenile idiopathic arthritis.

The chain carries TRBV5-1 and TRBJ1-1; lacking DNA, the TRBD1 call made by TCRdb goes unchecked. The CDR3 contains 13 residues. Only the protein is on record. Germline-derived CDR1 and CDR2 are SGHRS and YFSETQ. CDR3 region: CASSPGTITEAFF.

The chain is built from TRBV6-5 and TRBJ2-6; TCRdb's assignment of TRBD1 cannot be checked, as there is no DNA. There are 13 residues in the CDR3. Only the protein is available. Germline CDR1 MNHEY, CDR2 SVGAGI. This CDR3 reads CATTGSGANVLTF.

V is TRBV5-6 and J is TRBJ2-3; without DNA, the TCRdb call of TRBD1 cannot be checked. The V gene's germline CDR1 is SGHDT and CDR2 YYEEEE. This CDR3 comprises 14 residues. No coding sequence is recorded. CDR3 loop: CASSFKLGVDTQYF.

The chain carries TRBV11-1 and TRBJ2-1; TCRdb's D gene call, TRBD2, goes unchecked for lack of DNA. The CDR3 totals 14 residues. The entry carries no DNA sequence. Per germline, CDR1 SGHAT and CDR2 FQDESV (reference sequence). The chain's CDR3 is CASSPLEGRLGQFF.

The chain is built from TRBV13 and TRBJ2-7; lacking DNA, the TRBD2 call made by TCRdb goes unchecked. The CDR3 spans 16 residues. The coding DNA is unavailable. The V gene's germline CDR1 is PRHDT and CDR2 FYEKMQ (reference sequence). CDR3 in amino acids: CASSPSQAGPRGEQYF.

The rearrangement uses TRBV5-1 and TRBJ2-3; TCRdb gives TRBD2 as the D gene, but with no DNA this cannot be confirmed. Germline CDR1 and CDR2: SGHRS and YFSETQ. The CDR3 length is 12 residues. No DNA sequence is on record. The chain's CDR3 is CASSSGTDTQYF. The full variable domain, with the rest looked up from reference TRBV5-1 and TRBJ2-3, is KAGVTQTPRYLIKTRGQQVTLSCSPISGHRSVSWYQQTPGQGLQFLFEYFSETQRNKGNFPGRFSGRQFSNSRSEMNVSTLELGDSALYLCASSSGTDTQYFGPGTRLTVL.

The rearrangement joins TRBV4-1 to TRBJ1-6; TCRdb lists TRBD1, though no DNA is available to test this call. The CDR3 extends over 16 amino acids. The protein alone is recorded here. Germline assignment: CDR1 MGHRA and CDR2 YSYEKL. This chain's CDR3 is CASSQDLSTYNSPLHF.

J is TRBJ1-1 and V is TRBV6-6. The CDR3 sequence is 15 residues long. No DNA is given. The V gene's germline CDR1 is MNHNY and CDR2 SVGAGI (reference sequence). This chain's CDR3 is CASSPYATEDTEAFF.

The V gene is TRBV5-6, the J gene TRBJ1-2. The germline gives CDR1 SGHDT, CDR2 YYEEEE. This CDR3 is built from 15 residues. No DNA sequence is on record. The CDR3 loop reads CASSLGKRLDYGYTF.

This chain links TRBV19 with TRBJ1-1. The CDR3 runs 13 residues. Only the protein is on record. From germline, CDR1 is LNHDA and CDR2 SQIVND (reference sequence). Here the CDR3 reads CASSIQGPTEAFF.

This chain joins TRBV11-2 and TRBJ2-7; TCRdb proposes TRBD1, but this gene call is untestable without DNA. Per germline, CDR1 SGHAT and CDR2 FQNNGV. This CDR3 is built from 14 residues. The coding DNA is unavailable. CDR3 residues: CASSQGQPPYEQYF.